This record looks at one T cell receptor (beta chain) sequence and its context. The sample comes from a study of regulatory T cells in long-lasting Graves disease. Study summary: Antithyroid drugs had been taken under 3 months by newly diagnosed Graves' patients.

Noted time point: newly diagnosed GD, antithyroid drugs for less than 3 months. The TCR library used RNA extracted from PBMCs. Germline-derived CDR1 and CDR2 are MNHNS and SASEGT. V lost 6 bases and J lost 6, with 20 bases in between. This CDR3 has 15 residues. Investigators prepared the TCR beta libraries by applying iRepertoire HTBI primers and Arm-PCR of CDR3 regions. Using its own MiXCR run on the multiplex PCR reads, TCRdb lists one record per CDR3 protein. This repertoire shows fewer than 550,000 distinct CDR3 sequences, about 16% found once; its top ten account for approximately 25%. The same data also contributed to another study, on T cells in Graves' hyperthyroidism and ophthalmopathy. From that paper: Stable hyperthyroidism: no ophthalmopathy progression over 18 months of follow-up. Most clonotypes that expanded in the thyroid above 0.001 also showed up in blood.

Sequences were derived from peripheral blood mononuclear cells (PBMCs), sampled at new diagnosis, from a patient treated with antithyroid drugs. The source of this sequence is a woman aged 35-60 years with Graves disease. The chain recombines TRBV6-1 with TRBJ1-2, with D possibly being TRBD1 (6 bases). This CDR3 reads CASSLDHRVSDGYTF. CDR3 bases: TGTGCCAGCAGCCTCGACCACAGGGTATCAGATGGCTACACCTTC.